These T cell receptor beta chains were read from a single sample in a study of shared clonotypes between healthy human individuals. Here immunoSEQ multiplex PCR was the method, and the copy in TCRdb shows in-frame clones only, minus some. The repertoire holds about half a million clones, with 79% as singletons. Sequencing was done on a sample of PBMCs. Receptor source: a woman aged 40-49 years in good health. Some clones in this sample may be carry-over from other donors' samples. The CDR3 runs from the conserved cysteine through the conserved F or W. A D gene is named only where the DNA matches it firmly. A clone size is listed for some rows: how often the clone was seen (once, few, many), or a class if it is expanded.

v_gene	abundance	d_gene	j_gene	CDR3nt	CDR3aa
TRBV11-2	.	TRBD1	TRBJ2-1	TGTGCCAGCAGCTTCGGACAGGGTTCAGTAAATGAGCAGTTCTTC	CASSFGQGSVNEQFF
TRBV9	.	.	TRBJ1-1	TGTGCCAGCAGCGCTGGACGGAAGGCCAGGGACACTGAAGCTTTCTTT	CASSAGRKARDTEAFF
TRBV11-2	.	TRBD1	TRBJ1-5	TGTGCCAGCAGCTCGAGAATAGGACAGGATCAGCCCCAGCATTTT	CASSSRIGQDQPQHF
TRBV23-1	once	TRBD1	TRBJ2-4	TGCGCCAGCATGCTGGACAGGTCCTTGGGGATTCAGTACTTC	CASMLDRSLGIQYF
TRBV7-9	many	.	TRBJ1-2	TGTGCCAGCAGCTTATCCCGGGGCTACACCTTC	CASSLSRGYTF
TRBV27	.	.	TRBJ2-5	TGTGCCAGCAGTTTCCGAAGGGAAGAGACCCAGTACTTC	CASSFRREETQYF
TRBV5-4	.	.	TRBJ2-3	TGTGCCAGCAGTCCGGGGCGCACAGATACGCAGTATTTT	CASSPGRTDTQYF
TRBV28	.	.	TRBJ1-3	TGTGCCAGCAGTCGAGATCACCTAGGGGGAAACACCATATATTTT	CASSRDHLGGNTIYF
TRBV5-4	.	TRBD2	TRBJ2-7	TGTGCCAGCAGCCGCCGGACTAGCGGGCACTACGAGCAGTACTTC	CASSRRTSGHYEQYF
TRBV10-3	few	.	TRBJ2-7	TGTGCCATCAGTGAGCCCGAAGCAGGCCCGAGGGAGCAGTACTTC	CAISEPEAGPREQYF
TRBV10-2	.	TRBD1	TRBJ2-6	TGCGCCAGCAGTGAGGGACAGGGGAGCTCTGGGGCCAACGTCCTGACTTTC	CASSEGQGSSGANVLTF
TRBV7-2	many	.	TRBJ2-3	TGTGCCAGCAGCCATTTCCCGGCGGATACGCAGTATTTT	CASSHFPADTQYF
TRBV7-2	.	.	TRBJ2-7	TGTGCCAGCAGCTTAAGGGGACATCTTACCTACGAGCAGTACTTC	CASSLRGHLTYEQYF
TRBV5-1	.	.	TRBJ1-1	TGCGCCAGCAGCTTGAGAGGGCAGGGCACTGAAGCTTTCTTT	CASSLRGQGTEAFF
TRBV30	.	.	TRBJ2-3	TGTGCCTGGAGTGTCGGGTTAGGAGGTTCGGCCACAGATACGCAGTATTTT	CAWSVGLGGSATDTQYF
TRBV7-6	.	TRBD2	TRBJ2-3	TGTGCCAGCAGCTTAATTGGGGGGGTAGGAGATACGCAGTATTTT	CASSLIGGVGDTQYF
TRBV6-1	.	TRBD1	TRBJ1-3	TGTGCCAGCAGTGATTTAGGGACAGCCGGAAACACCATATATTTT	CASSDLGTAGNTIYF
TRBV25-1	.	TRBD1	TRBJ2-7	TGTGCCCCTAGGACAGGGACCTACGAGCAGTACTTC	CAPRTGTYEQYF
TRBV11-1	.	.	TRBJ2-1	TGTGCCAGCAGCTTACCCGGTGGCTTGGGCAGTGAGCAGTTCTTC	CASSLPGGLGSEQFF
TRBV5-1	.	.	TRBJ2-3	TGCGCCAGCAGCTTGGAGGATACTAGCACAGATACGCAGTATTTT	CASSLEDTSTDTQYF
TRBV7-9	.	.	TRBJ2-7	TGTGCCAGCAGCCCCCGGGGAAGGGCAGGGGTCGAGCAGTACTTC	CASSPRGRAGVEQYF
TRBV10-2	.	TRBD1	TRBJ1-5	TGCGCCAGCAGTGAGGCGTCAGGGGGCAGTCAGCCCCAGCATTTT	CASSEASGGSQPQHF
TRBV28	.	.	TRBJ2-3	TGTGCCAGCAGTTCTCCTGGGGGGGGCGCGGCAGATACGCAGTATTTT	CASSSPGGGAADTQYF
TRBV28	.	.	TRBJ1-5	TGTGCCAGCAGCCCTGCGGGGGGCCCTCAGCCCCAGCATTTT	CASSPAGGPQPQHF
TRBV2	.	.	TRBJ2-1	TGTGCCAGCAGAGAACAGGGCAGCTCCTACAATGAGCAGTTCTTC	CASREQGSSYNEQFF
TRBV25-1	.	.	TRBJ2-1	TGTGCCAGCAGTGATCCTAGGGGGGTTGGTGAGCAGTTCTTC	CASSDPRGVGEQFF
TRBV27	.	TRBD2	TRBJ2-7	TGTGCCAGCAGACAAGCGGGAGATCGCCCCGAGCAGTACTTC	CASRQAGDRPEQYF
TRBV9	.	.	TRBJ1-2	TGTGCCAGCAGCGTCGGGTGGGGGGCATATGGCTACACCTTC	CASSVGWGAYGYTF
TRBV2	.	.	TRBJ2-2	TGTGCCAGCAGTGAAGGGGGGGCAGACACCGGGGAGCTGTTTTTT	CASSEGGADTGELFF
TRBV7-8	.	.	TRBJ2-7	TGTGCCAGCAGCGACGGTGGTTGGGTAAACTACGAGCAGTACTTC	CASSDGGWVNYEQYF
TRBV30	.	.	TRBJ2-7	TGTGCCTGCGCCGGGAAAGGGACGGCGGGTTACGAGCAGTACTTC	CACAGKGTAGYEQYF
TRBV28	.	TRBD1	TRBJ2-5	TGTGCCAGCAGTTCCGGACAGGAGGAAGAGACCCAGTACTTC	CASSSGQEEETQYF
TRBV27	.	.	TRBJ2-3	TGTGCCAGCAGTTTATCGTACAGTAGTACAGATACGCAGTATTTT	CASSLSYSSTDTQYF
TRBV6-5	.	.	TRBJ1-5	TGTGCCAGCCGACCCGGTTACAATCAGCCCCAGCATTTT	CASRPGYNQPQHF
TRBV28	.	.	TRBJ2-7	TGTGCCAGCAGCCCCGAGGTTTCCTACGAGCAGTACTTC	CASSPEVSYEQYF
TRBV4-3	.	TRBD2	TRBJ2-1	TGCGCCAGCAGCCAAGATGGCGGGACTAGCGGGAGAGTTAGGGAGAATGAGCAGTTCTTC	CASSQDGGTSGRVRENEQFF
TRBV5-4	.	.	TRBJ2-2	TGTGCCAGCAGCTTGGGGGTCGACACCGGGGAGCTGTTTTTT	CASSLGVDTGELFF
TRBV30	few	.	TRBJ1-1	TGTGCCTGGAGTAAGGGCGCTGAAGCTTTCTTT	CAWSKGAEAFF
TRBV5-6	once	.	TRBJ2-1	TGTGCCAGCAGCTTGTCAGTTCAGAATGAGCAGTTCTTC	CASSLSVQNEQFF
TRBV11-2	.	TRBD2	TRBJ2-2	TGTGCCAGCAGCTTAGTAGCGGGAGGACGCACCGGGGAGCTGTTTTTT	CASSLVAGGRTGELFF
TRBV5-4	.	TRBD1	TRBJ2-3	TGTGCCAGCAGCTTGGTGCAGGGGGCTTTAGATACGCAGTATTTT	CASSLVQGALDTQYF
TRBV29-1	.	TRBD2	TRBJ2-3	TGCAGCGTTGAAGGTACTAGCGGGATAAGCACAGATACGCAGTATTTT	CSVEGTSGISTDTQYF
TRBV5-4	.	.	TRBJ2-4	TGTGCCAGCAGCTTAGACAGAACACTAGCCAAAAACATTCAGTACTTC	CASSLDRTLAKNIQYF
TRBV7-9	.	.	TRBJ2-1	TGTGCCAGCAGCGATTTTAGCTACAATGAGCAGTTCTTC	CASSDFSYNEQFF
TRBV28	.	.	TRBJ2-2	TGTGCCAGCAAGGAACGGTTGAACACCGGGGAGCTGTTTTTT	CASKERLNTGELFF
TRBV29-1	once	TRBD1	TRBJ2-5	TGCAGCGTTGAGACAGGGGGAGAAGAGACCCAGTACTTC	CSVETGGEETQYF
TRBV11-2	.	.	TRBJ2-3	TGTGCCAGCTCGATAAGGGGAATCACAGATACGCAGTATTTT	CASSIRGITDTQYF
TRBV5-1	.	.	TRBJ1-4	TGCGCCAGCAGGTCTGGTGGGATACCGGACGAAAAACTGTTTTTT	CASRSGGIPDEKLFF
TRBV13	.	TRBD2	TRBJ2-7	TGTGCCAGCAGCTTGTCTAGCGGGACCTACGAGCAGTACTTC	CASSLSSGTYEQYF
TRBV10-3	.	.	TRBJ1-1	TGTGCCATCAGTGAGTCCGTAGAAAGAGCTTTCTTT	CAISESVERAFF
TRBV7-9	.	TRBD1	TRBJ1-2	TGTGCCAGCAGCTTAGTTACGGGACAGAACTATAACTATGGCTACACCTTC	CASSLVTGQNYNYGYTF